These 18 T cell receptor beta chains came from one sample sequenced in a study of T-cell reconstitution after alpha-beta-depleted transplantation in children. Unique molecular identifiers were used in preparing the TCRbeta library. TCRdb reprocessed the PCR reads via MiXCR and lists one record per CDR3 protein. This table has about 300,000 distinct CDR3 sequences, 10% appearing once. Sequencing was performed on PBMCs, taken before TCRalphabeta/CD19-depleted stem cell transplant. These receptors all stem from a boy younger than two with acute myeloid leukemia, due to receive a stem cell transplant.

The chain has TRBV7-3 and TRBJ1-1; unclear D gene. The ends were cut back, 2 bases at V and 1 base at J, with 11 bases in the middle. Germline CDR1 SGHTA, CDR2 FQGTGA. This CDR3 region has 15 residues. CDR3 DNA sequence: TGTGCCAGCAGCTTACAAAGGGTGGGGAACACTGAAGCTTTCTTT. The encoded protein is CASSLQRVGNTEAFF.

The table lists this clonotype with many counts. The V and J genes are TRBV28 and TRBJ1-1; no clear D. This CDR3 has 13 amino acids. Germline CDR1 is MDHEN and CDR2 is SYDVKM. The V end lost 2 bases, the J end lost 7 bases, and 11 bases lay between the germline ends. CDR3 sequence reads: CASSLPGFGEAFF. CDR3 bases: TGTGCCAGCAGTTTACCAGGCTTCGGTGAAGCTTTCTTT.

The chain employs TRBV29-1 and TRBJ1-2; 7 nucleotides line up with TRBD1. V trimming: 4 bases; J trimming: 8 bases; junction bases outside the gene matches: 7. From germline, CDR1 is SQVTM and CDR2 ANQGSEA. The CDR3 runs 12 residues. As DNA, the CDR3 is TGCAGCGTTGCGGACAGGCTGGAGGGCTACACCTTC. This translates into CSVADRLEGYTF.

In its sample, this clonotype was seen many times. This sequence joins TRBV10-3 and TRBJ1-6; possibly TRBD1 for D (5 bases). Trimming removed 6 bases from V and 9 bases from J, with 18 bases in between. Germline loops: CDR1 ENHRY, CDR2 SYGVKD. CDR3 length equals 15 residues. As DNA, the CDR3 is TGTGCCATCAGCCGAGGGGAGTTTAGGGGTTCACCCCTCCACTTT. It yields the protein CAISRGEFRGSPLHF.

This clonotype was counted a few times. The CDR3 sequence is CASSLVGGRGNEKLFF. CDR3 in DNA: TGTGCCAGCAGCTTAGTAGGGGGCCGGGGTAATGAAAAACTGTTTTTT. The chain links TRBV7-2 to TRBJ1-4; TRBD1 matches 7 bases. This CDR3 has 16 amino acids. From germline, CDR1 is SGHTA and CDR2 FQGNSA. The V segment lost 1 base and the J segment 4 bases; nucleotides outside the gene matches: 6.

This chain joins TRBV12-3 or TRBV12-4 and TRBJ1-2; maybe TRBD1 (6 bases). CDR3 length: 16 residues. Trimming pared 6 bases from V and 5 bases from J, leaving 22 bases between. The CDR3 DNA follows: TGTGCCAGCAGCTCCCAGGGGACGTCACTTACTTATGGCTACACCTTC. This encodes CASSSQGTSLTYGYTF.

This clonotype was seen a handful of times. The rearrangement uses TRBV4-3 and TRBJ1-2; the D gene is possibly TRBD1 (5 bases). CDR1 and CDR2 (germline): LGHNA, YSLEER. Trimming pared 0 bases from V and 2 bases from J, leaving 13 bases between. This CDR3 has 16 amino acids. The CDR3 region has the DNA TGCGCCAGCAGCCAAGACTTCCCGGGGGGGAACTATGGCTACACCTTC. Protein sequence: CASSQDFPGGNYGYTF.

The J gene is TRBJ2-7, the V gene TRBV10-3; TRBD2 matches 9 bases. J lost 1 base, V lost 3 bases, and 7 bases had no gene match. The CDR3 runs to 16 residues. The germline V gene encodes CDR1 ENHRY and CDR2 SYGVKD. CDR3 DNA sequence: TGTGCCATCAGTGATCACCGACTAGCGGTTTCCTACGAGCAGTACTTC. Encoded protein: CAISDHRLAVSYEQYF.

This clonotype was counted at least ten times. This rearrangement joins TRBV4-3 to TRBJ1-5; D not certain. Trimming cost V 0 bases and J 8 bases, with 14 bases left between them. CDR1 is LGHNA and CDR2 is YSLEER in the germline V gene. The CDR3 has 15 amino acids. The CDR3 nucleotides are TGCGCCAGCAGCCAAGATCTGGCAGGAGCAAAGCCCCAGCATTTT. Its protein product is CASSQDLAGAKPQHF.

This clonotype was picked up many times. V is TRBV7-6 and J is TRBJ2-5; 7 bases are a match to TRBD2. V shed 1 base, J shed 5 bases, and the junction held 4 bases outside the gene matches. This CDR3 spans 14 amino acids. Germline V lookup: CDR1 SGHVS, CDR2 FNYEAQ. CDR3 sequence: CASSLVGGPETQYF. CDR3 DNA sequence: TGTGCCAGCAGCTTAGTGGGAGGGCCGGAGACCCAGTACTTC.

This clonotype was recorded many times. The chain links TRBV3-1 to TRBJ1-5, with D possibly being TRBD1 (5 bases). The CDR3 loop spans 15 amino acids. V lost 0 bases to trimming and J lost 1 base, with 7 bases between them. Germline V gene sequence: CDR1 LGHDT, CDR2 YNNKEL (reference sequence). The CDR3 DNA reads TGTGCCAGCAGCCAAGAAGGGGTGAGCAATCAGCCCCAGCATTTT. It codes for CASSQEGVSNQPQHF. The whole variable domain, filled in from reference TRBV3-1 and TRBJ1-5, reads DTAVSQTPKYLVTQMGNDKSIKCEQNLGHDTMYWYKQDSKKFLKIMFSYNNKELIINETVPNRFSPKSPDKAHLNLHINSLELGDSAVYFCASSQEGVSNQPQHFGDGTRLSIL.

The chain couples TRBV15 to TRBJ2-5; perhaps TRBD2 as D (5 bases). Germline CDR1 reads LNHNV; CDR2 reads YYDKDF (reference sequence). The CDR3 runs to 15 residues. Trimming took 0 bases from V and 4 from J, leaving 12 bases between them. The CDR3 coding sequence is TGTGCCACCAGCAGAGATCACGGTAGCGTAGAGACCCAGTACTTC. The encoded protein is CATSRDHGSVETQYF.

This clonotype was found a few times. V usage is TRBV9 and J usage is TRBJ2-7, with 9 positions matching TRBD2. The germline gives CDR1 SGDLS, CDR2 YYNGEE. The CDR3 is 16 amino acids. The V and J ends lost 4 bases and 2 bases, in that order; junction bases with no gene match: 10. The CDR3 DNA reads as TGTGCCAGCAGCCCCCGGGGTAGCGGGGGCCCCTACGAGCAGTACTTC. It translates to CASSPRGSGGPYEQYF.

Many counts were recorded for this clonotype. The CDR3 DNA sequence: TGTGCCAGCAGGGAGTTGGGACAGGGGGGGACTGAAGCTTTCTTT. Translating gives CASRELGQGGTEAFF. The chain employs TRBV28 and TRBJ1-1, with TRBD1 matching over 11 bases. With 6 bases clipped from V and 5 bases from J, the junction kept 8 bases outside the gene matches. The CDR3 extends over 15 amino acids. Germline loops: CDR1 MDHEN, CDR2 SYDVKM.

This chain connects TRBV7-3 to TRBJ2-2, with a tentative D call TRBD1 (6 bases). The CDR3 has 14 amino acids. Between the trimmed V and J ends, which lost 4 bases and 5 bases, there was a span of 11 bases. Germline CDR1 SGHTA, CDR2 FQGTGA. The CDR3 loop reads CASSYFRGTGELFF. The CDR3 DNA follows: TGTGCCAGCAGCTACTTCAGGGGAACCGGGGAGCTGTTTTTT.

This clonotype was counted at least ten times. V usage is TRBV6-5 and J usage is TRBJ2-3; possibly TRBD2 for D (5 bases). The CDR3 is made up of 12 amino acids. Per the germline V gene, CDR1 is MNHEY and CDR2 is SVGAGI. The ends were cut back, 8 bases at V and 3 bases at J, with 9 bases in the middle. The chain's CDR3 is CASGSGTDTQYF. CDR3 sequence (DNA): TGTGCCAGCGGGTCGGGGACAGATACGCAGTATTTT.

This clonotype was detected ten times or more. This chain uses TRBV20-1 with TRBJ2-7; possible D gene TRBD1, 6 bases. The CDR3 has 14 residues. Germline CDR1 DFQATT, CDR2 SNEGSKA (reference sequence). V shed 2 bases and J shed 2 bases, with 13 bases lying between them. The CDR3 loop is CSARPGTSAYEQYF. In nucleotides, the CDR3 is TGCAGTGCTAGACCCGGGACATCGGCCTACGAGCAGTACTTC.

This clonotype was seen many times. The chain has TRBV15 and TRBJ1-5, with a weak D call TRBD1 (5 bases). The CDR3 is made up of 17 amino acids. Trimming removed 0 bases from V and 3 bases from J, with 15 bases in between. Germline CDR1 and CDR2: LNHNV and YYDKDF (reference sequence). The CDR3 reads CATSRDPIRDFNQPQHF. The CDR3 DNA sequence: TGTGCCACCAGCAGAGATCCAATACGGGACTTCAATCAGCCCCAGCATTTT. Supplemented by reference TRBV15 and TRBJ1-5, the full variable domain reads DAMVIQNPRYQVTQFGKPVTLSCSQTLNHNVMYWYQQKSSQAPKLLFHYYDKDFNNEADTPDNFQSRRPNTSFCFLDIRSPGLGDTAMYLCATSRDPIRDFNQPQHFGDGTRLSIL.